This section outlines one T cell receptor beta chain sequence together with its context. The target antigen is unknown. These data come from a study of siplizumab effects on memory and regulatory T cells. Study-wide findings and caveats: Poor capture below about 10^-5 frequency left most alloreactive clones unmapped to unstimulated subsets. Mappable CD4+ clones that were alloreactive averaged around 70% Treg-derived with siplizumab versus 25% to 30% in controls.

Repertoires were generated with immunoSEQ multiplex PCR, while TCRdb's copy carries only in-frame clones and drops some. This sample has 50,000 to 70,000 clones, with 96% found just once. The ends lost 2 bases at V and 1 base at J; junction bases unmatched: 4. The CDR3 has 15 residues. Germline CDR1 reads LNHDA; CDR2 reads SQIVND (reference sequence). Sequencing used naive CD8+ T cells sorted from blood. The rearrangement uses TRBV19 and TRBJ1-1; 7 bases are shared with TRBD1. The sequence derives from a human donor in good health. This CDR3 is CASSISQGGNTEAFF. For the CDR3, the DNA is TGTGCCAGTAGTATATCCCAGGGGGGGAACACTGAAGCTTTCTTT.